These T cell receptor beta chains were read from a single sample in a study of neurological immune-mediated disorders. TCRdb processed the 5' RACE reads anew with MiXCR; each CDR3 protein has one entry. This sample has approximately 46,000 distinct CDR3 sequences, with around 2.9% found just once. Sequencing used PBMCs. Source of these receptors: a woman in her forties or fifties with multiple sclerosis. The CDR3 runs from the conserved cysteine through the conserved F or W. The order of the fields is clone size, J gene, D gene, V gene, CDR3 DNA, CDR3 protein. A D gene is named only where the DNA matches it firmly. A row's size may be missing; if present it is once, few, many or a size class.

abundance: many; j_gene: TRBJ1-2; d_gene: -; v_gene: TRBV27; CDR3nt: TGTGCCAGCAGTACCACAGGGTTTGGGGGAGACGGCTACACCTTC; CDR3aa: CASSTTGFGGDGYTF
abundance: many; j_gene: TRBJ2-6; d_gene: -; v_gene: TRBV6-2/TRBV6-3; CDR3nt: TGTGCCAGCAGTTACAGGACCGGGCAGGGAGGCTCTGGGGCCAACGTCCTGACTTTC; CDR3aa: CASSYRTGQGGSGANVLTF
abundance: many; j_gene: TRBJ2-2; d_gene: TRBD2; v_gene: TRBV7-2; CDR3nt: TGTGCCAGCAGCCCGGGACTAGCAAGCGGGGAGCTGTTTTTT; CDR3aa: CASSPGLASGELFF
abundance: many; j_gene: TRBJ2-2; d_gene: -; v_gene: TRBV12-3/TRBV12-4; CDR3nt: TGTGCCAGCAGGACTGACACCGGGGAGCTGTTTTTT; CDR3aa: CASRTDTGELFF
abundance: many; j_gene: TRBJ1-3; d_gene: -; v_gene: TRBV20-1; CDR3nt: TGCAGTGCTAGAGAGGCAGAATCGTTCGGAAACACCATATATTTT; CDR3aa: CSAREAESFGNTIYF
abundance: many; j_gene: TRBJ2-5; d_gene: -; v_gene: TRBV5-1; CDR3nt: TGCGCCAGCCGGCGGGACCTTGGGGAGACCCAGTACTTC; CDR3aa: CASRRDLGETQYF
abundance: many; j_gene: TRBJ1-1; d_gene: -; v_gene: TRBV7-2; CDR3nt: TGTGCCAGCAGCTACGGGCTTAACACTGAAGCTTTCTTT; CDR3aa: CASSYGLNTEAFF
abundance: many; j_gene: TRBJ2-1; d_gene: TRBD2; v_gene: TRBV20-1; CDR3nt: TGCAGTGCCAGCCGGGTAGCGGGAGTATATTACAATGAGCAGTTCTTC; CDR3aa: CSASRVAGVYYNEQFF
abundance: many; j_gene: TRBJ2-1; d_gene: TRBD2; v_gene: TRBV7-8; CDR3nt: TGTGCCAGCAGCTTAGGGAGGTTGCGGCTTTCGTTCCTAGCGGACAATGAGCAGTTCTTC; CDR3aa: CASSLGRLRLSFLADNEQFF
abundance: many; j_gene: TRBJ2-3; d_gene: -; v_gene: TRBV7-2; CDR3nt: TGTGCCAGCACCCCTCTCAGCGGGAGCACAGATACGCAGTATTTT; CDR3aa: CASTPLSGSTDTQYF
abundance: many; j_gene: TRBJ2-1; d_gene: -; v_gene: TRBV5-6; CDR3nt: TGTGCCAGCAGCTTCCCAGGGGGGTATGTGAATGAGCAGTTCTTC; CDR3aa: CASSFPGGYVNEQFF
abundance: many; j_gene: TRBJ2-5; d_gene: -; v_gene: TRBV5-1; CDR3nt: TGCGCCAGCAGCTTGTGGTCAGGTATAGAGACCCAGTACTTC; CDR3aa: CASSLWSGIETQYF
abundance: many; j_gene: TRBJ2-1; d_gene: -; v_gene: TRBV9; CDR3nt: TGTGCCAGCAGCGTAGAACCGGGACCACGTACCGATGAGCAGTTCTTC; CDR3aa: CASSVEPGPRTDEQFF
abundance: many; j_gene: TRBJ1-3; d_gene: -; v_gene: TRBV12-3/TRBV12-4; CDR3nt: TGTGCCAGCAGTGTCCTACCGGGACGGCTCTCTGGAAACACCATATATTTT; CDR3aa: CASSVLPGRLSGNTIYF
abundance: many; j_gene: TRBJ2-2; d_gene: TRBD1; v_gene: TRBV12-3/TRBV12-4; CDR3nt: TGTGCCAGCAGTCCCGACAGGGGGCGCCAAGCCGGGGAGCTGTTTTTT; CDR3aa: CASSPDRGRQAGELFF
abundance: many; j_gene: TRBJ1-2; d_gene: -; v_gene: TRBV7-9; CDR3nt: TGTGCCAGCAGCCCTGGACCGAGGTCGGACTATGGCTACACCTTC; CDR3aa: CASSPGPRSDYGYTF
abundance: many; j_gene: TRBJ1-1; d_gene: -; v_gene: TRBV5-1; CDR3nt: TGCGCCAGCAGCTCCCAGGGTCCGATGAACACTGAAGCTTTCTTT; CDR3aa: CASSSQGPMNTEAFF
abundance: many; j_gene: TRBJ2-1; d_gene: TRBD2; v_gene: TRBV5-1; CDR3nt: TGCGCCAGCAGCTTGCGGGGGGAAATCAATGAGCAGTTCTTC; CDR3aa: CASSLRGEINEQFF
abundance: many; j_gene: TRBJ2-1; d_gene: -; v_gene: TRBV2; CDR3nt: TGTGCCAGCATGATAAGAGCAGGGGCCAATGAGCAGTTCTTC; CDR3aa: CASMIRAGANEQFF
abundance: many; j_gene: TRBJ1-2; d_gene: TRBD1; v_gene: TRBV20-1; CDR3nt: TGCAGTGCTAATATACCGGGACAGGGGGTCTATGGCTACACCTTC; CDR3aa: CSANIPGQGVYGYTF
abundance: many; j_gene: TRBJ2-1; d_gene: TRBD1; v_gene: TRBV5-1; CDR3nt: TGCGCCAGCAGCTTTACAGGGGTTTGGGAGCAGTTCTTC; CDR3aa: CASSFTGVWEQFF
abundance: many; j_gene: TRBJ2-7; d_gene: TRBD2; v_gene: TRBV4-2; CDR3nt: TGTGCCAGCAGCCAAGACCCTAGGGGCGGGAGGCCATACGGGCAGTACTTC; CDR3aa: CASSQDPRGGRPYGQYF
abundance: many; j_gene: TRBJ2-1; d_gene: -; v_gene: TRBV6-6; CDR3nt: TGTGCCAGCAGTCCAAGTGAGTCCTACAATGAGCAGTTCTTC; CDR3aa: CASSPSESYNEQFF
abundance: many; j_gene: TRBJ1-2; d_gene: -; v_gene: TRBV20-1; CDR3nt: TGCAGTGCTTCCGACAGCACTAACTATGGCTACACCTTC; CDR3aa: CSASDSTNYGYTF
abundance: many; j_gene: TRBJ2-5; d_gene: -; v_gene: TRBV6-5; CDR3nt: TGTGCCAGCAGTTACTCCGCCCCCCCGGAGACCCAGTACTTC; CDR3aa: CASSYSAPPETQYF
abundance: -; j_gene: TRBJ1-1; d_gene: -; v_gene: TRBV12-3/TRBV12-4; CDR3nt: TGTGCCAGCAGTTTTTCCAACACTGAAGCTTTCTTT; CDR3aa: CASSFSNTEAFF
abundance: many; j_gene: TRBJ2-3; d_gene: TRBD1; v_gene: TRBV11-2; CDR3nt: TGTGCCAGCAGCTCCGACAGGGGACGCACAGATACGCAGTATTTT; CDR3aa: CASSSDRGRTDTQYF
abundance: many; j_gene: TRBJ2-7; d_gene: TRBD1; v_gene: TRBV20-1; CDR3nt: TGCAGCGCGGACAGGAGCTCCTACGAGCAGTACTTC; CDR3aa: CSADRSSYEQYF
abundance: many; j_gene: TRBJ2-7; d_gene: TRBD1; v_gene: TRBV20-1; CDR3nt: TGCAGTGCCGGTGGGACAGGGGAATATGATGACGAGCAGTACTTC; CDR3aa: CSAGGTGEYDDEQYF
abundance: -; j_gene: TRBJ2-3; d_gene: -; v_gene: TRBV7-9; CDR3nt: TGTGCCAGCAGCGCCGGGATAGGGAGCACAGATACGCAGTATTTT; CDR3aa: CASSAGIGSTDTQYF
abundance: many; j_gene: TRBJ2-2; d_gene: TRBD2; v_gene: TRBV5-1; CDR3nt: TGCGCCAGCAGCCCCACTAGCGGGAGTGCTACCGGGGAGCTGTTTTTT; CDR3aa: CASSPTSGSATGELFF
abundance: many; j_gene: TRBJ1-2; d_gene: -; v_gene: TRBV6-6; CDR3nt: TGTGCCAGCAGTTACGAGAGAGACTATGGCTACACCTTC; CDR3aa: CASSYERDYGYTF
abundance: many; j_gene: TRBJ1-2; d_gene: -; v_gene: TRBV28; CDR3nt: TGTGCCAGCAGCTCCGGCAGACAGTCCCCTCCTCATGGCTACACCTTC; CDR3aa: CASSSGRQSPPHGYTF
abundance: many; j_gene: TRBJ2-6; d_gene: -; v_gene: TRBV28; CDR3nt: TGTGCCAGCAGTTTAACCCAGCAGGCCAACGTCCTGACTTTC; CDR3aa: CASSLTQQANVLTF
abundance: many; j_gene: TRBJ2-7; d_gene: TRBD1; v_gene: TRBV20-1; CDR3nt: TGCAGTGCTAGACATCTCAACAGGGGGAACGAGCAGTACTTC; CDR3aa: CSARHLNRGNEQYF
abundance: many; j_gene: TRBJ2-5; d_gene: TRBD2; v_gene: TRBV6-1; CDR3nt: TGTGCCAGCAGTCCCCGGGGCGGGAGATCGTACCAAGAGACCCAGTACTTC; CDR3aa: CASSPRGGRSYQETQYF
abundance: many; j_gene: TRBJ2-2; d_gene: -; v_gene: TRBV10-2; CDR3nt: TGCGCCACCCAACAAACCTTTACCCACGGGGAGCTGTTTTTT; CDR3aa: CATQQTFTHGELFF
abundance: many; j_gene: TRBJ2-3; d_gene: TRBD2; v_gene: TRBV10-3; CDR3nt: TGTGCCATCAGTGCAACTAGCGGGGGGACAGATACGCAGTATTTT; CDR3aa: CAISATSGGTDTQYF
abundance: many; j_gene: TRBJ2-5; d_gene: TRBD1; v_gene: TRBV5-1; CDR3nt: TGCGCCAGCAGCTTGGAGGGACAGGGGGCCGGGGAGACCCAGTACTTC; CDR3aa: CASSLEGQGAGETQYF
abundance: many; j_gene: TRBJ2-1; d_gene: TRBD2; v_gene: TRBV5-1; CDR3nt: TGCGCCAGCAGCGCGCCGGGACTAGCGAATGAGCAGTTCTTC; CDR3aa: CASSAPGLANEQFF
abundance: many; j_gene: TRBJ2-7; d_gene: TRBD2; v_gene: TRBV12-3/TRBV12-4; CDR3nt: TGTGCCAGCAGTTTCCGACTAGCGGCCTACGAGCAGTACTTC; CDR3aa: CASSFRLAAYEQYF
abundance: -; j_gene: TRBJ2-1; d_gene: -; v_gene: TRBV10-3; CDR3nt: TGTGCCATCAATCAGGGGCCCAGCTCCTACAATGAGCAGTTCTTC; CDR3aa: CAINQGPSSYNEQFF
abundance: many; j_gene: TRBJ2-5; d_gene: TRBD2; v_gene: TRBV27; CDR3nt: TGTGCCAGCAGCGTACTAGCGGGAGGGCAAGAGACCCAGTACTTC; CDR3aa: CASSVLAGGQETQYF
abundance: many; j_gene: TRBJ2-1; d_gene: -; v_gene: TRBV5-1; CDR3nt: TGCGCCAGCAGCTTAACCACCAGGGACTACAATGAGCAGTTCTTC; CDR3aa: CASSLTTRDYNEQFF
abundance: many; j_gene: TRBJ2-5; d_gene: TRBD2; v_gene: TRBV20-1; CDR3nt: TGCAGTGCTGCCGGTCTAGCGGGAGGTCCGACCTTAGGAGAGACCCAGTACTTC; CDR3aa: CSAAGLAGGPTLGETQYF
abundance: many; j_gene: TRBJ2-5; d_gene: TRBD2; v_gene: TRBV5-1; CDR3nt: TGCGCCAGCAGCGTAGACGAGCGGGGCTGGGAGACCCAGTACTTC; CDR3aa: CASSVDERGWETQYF
abundance: many; j_gene: TRBJ2-7; d_gene: -; v_gene: TRBV20-1; CDR3nt: TGCAGTGCTTTGGGACCGACCGAGTACGAGCAGTACTTC; CDR3aa: CSALGPTEYEQYF
abundance: many; j_gene: TRBJ1-1; d_gene: -; v_gene: TRBV20-1; CDR3nt: TGCAGTGCCCAGGGTGGGTCGGGGACGGCTTTCTTT; CDR3aa: CSAQGGSGTAFF
abundance: many; j_gene: TRBJ1-5; d_gene: -; v_gene: TRBV12-3/TRBV12-4; CDR3nt: TGTGCCAGCAGTTTTGGGTCAGGGACTAATCAGCCCCAGCATTTT; CDR3aa: CASSFGSGTNQPQHF
abundance: many; j_gene: TRBJ2-2; d_gene: TRBD2; v_gene: TRBV5-1; CDR3nt: TGCGCCAGCAGGTTGACTAGCGGGGCGAACACCGGGGAGCTGTTTTTT; CDR3aa: CASRLTSGANTGELFF
abundance: many; j_gene: TRBJ2-1; d_gene: TRBD2; v_gene: TRBV12-3/TRBV12-4; CDR3nt: TGTGCCAGCAGTGCCCTACTAGCGGGAGGGCCGAATGAGCAGTTCTTC; CDR3aa: CASSALLAGGPNEQFF
abundance: many; j_gene: TRBJ2-3; d_gene: -; v_gene: TRBV24-1; CDR3nt: TGTGCCACCACGGCGGGGCGAATGGATACGCAGTATTTT; CDR3aa: CATTAGRMDTQYF
abundance: many; j_gene: TRBJ2-1; d_gene: -; v_gene: TRBV5-5; CDR3nt: TGTGCCAGCAGCTTCAGGGGGGGGGAGGACTCACAGTTCTTC; CDR3aa: CASSFRGGEDSQFF
abundance: many; j_gene: TRBJ2-3; d_gene: TRBD1; v_gene: TRBV20-1; CDR3nt: TGCAGTCAAACCCAGGGGGCCCCAGATACGCAGTATTTT; CDR3aa: CSQTQGAPDTQYF
abundance: many; j_gene: TRBJ1-2; d_gene: -; v_gene: TRBV6-5; CDR3nt: TGTGCCAGCAGTTACCTGACCCACTCCGGTGGCTACACCTTC; CDR3aa: CASSYLTHSGGYTF
abundance: many; j_gene: TRBJ2-1; d_gene: -; v_gene: TRBV5-1; CDR3nt: TGCGCCAGCAGCATCGCGACCGAGGGACTTTACAATGAGCAGTTCTTC; CDR3aa: CASSIATEGLYNEQFF
abundance: many; j_gene: TRBJ1-1; d_gene: TRBD1; v_gene: TRBV30; CDR3nt: TGTGCCTGGAGGGGAGACAGGGGGATGGCTGAAGCTTTCTTT; CDR3aa: CAWRGDRGMAEAFF